This section outlines one TCR delta chain sequence together with its context. The translation of this DNA and the TCRdb protein of a much larger clone differ at residue 15, probably owing to a read error; the protein shown here is translated from the DNA. TCRdb re-called the reads via CATT. Among some 4,000 delta-chain clones listed, around 2.2% were seen once. The entry originates in a study of gamma-delta chains in newborns, infants, children. Study-wide context: Polyclonal expansion of innate γδ T cells after birth follows microbial exposure.

The receptor was derived from a child who was a newborn, infant or young child, either healthy, febrile or measles-vaccinated (not recorded which). The sample taken for sequencing was blood.

CDR3 bases: TGTGCTCTTGGGGACCCGAAGCACGGGGACTGGGGGATACCCGAACAACTCTTCTTT. This codes for CALGDPKHGDWGIPEQLFF. This chain uses TRDV1 with TRDJ2, with TRDD3 matching 12 bases. The germline V gene has CDR1 TSWWSYY and CDR2 QGS. The CDR3 has 19 amino acids. The V and J ends lost 3 bases and 10 bases, in that order; junction bases with no gene match: 18.